Following are 31 T cell receptor beta chains from one sample sequenced in a study of cytomegalovirus exposure and HLA in healthy donors. Sequencing was performed with immunoSEQ multiplex PCR; in TCRdb, only in-frame clones are kept and a portion is missing. Altogether some 100,000 clones are present, approximately 85% being singletons, with the ten largest covering 4.5% to 6%. Sequencing was done on a sample of PBMCs. Receptors were obtained from a man aged 18 to 30 in good health and CMV-seronegative.

This CDR3 is CASKVAGGPYNEQFF. CDR3 coding DNA: TGTGCCAGCAAGGTAGCGGGGGGGCCCTACAATGAGCAGTTCTTC. The rearrangement joins TRBV6-4 to TRBJ2-1; the match to TRBD2 covers 11 bases. Germline loops: CDR1 MRHNA, CDR2 SNTAGT. V lost 7 bases and J lost 2; bases outside the gene matches: 4. CDR3 length: 15 residues.

The gene calls are TRBV5-1 and TRBJ1-2; 7 nucleotides align to TRBD1. Trimming cost V 4 bases and J 4 bases; bases outside gene matches: 7. Germline CDR1 SGHRS, CDR2 YFSETQ. The CDR3 totals 14 residues. CDR3 in amino acids: CASSLRDSGYGYTF. The CDR3, as DNA: TGCGCCAGCAGCCTTCGGGACAGCGGCTATGGCTACACCTTC.

The V and J genes are TRBV5-8 and TRBJ1-1; no clear D. CDR1 and CDR2 from the germline V gene are SGHTS and YDEGEE. The CDR3 is 11 residues long. The V end lost 5 bases, the J end lost 10 bases, and 12 bases lay between the germline ends. The CDR3 DNA sequence: TGTGCCAGCAGTCCCGGTGGGAGAGCTTTCTTT. Translation gives CASSPGGRAFF.

This clone was counted only a few times. This CDR3 is also generated by other DNA sequences in the sample. V is TRBV30 and J is TRBJ2-7; perhaps TRBD1 as D (5 bases). Trimming removed 0 bases from V and 3 bases from J, with 9 bases in between. This CDR3 comprises 13 residues. Germline V CDR1 and CDR2: GTSNPN, SVGIG (reference sequence). CDR3 coding DNA: TGTGCCTGGAGTGTAGGTCAGGGCTACGAGCAGTACTTC. It translates to CAWSVGQGYEQYF.

This chain links TRBV5-1 with TRBJ1-1; 7 bases are shared with TRBD1. The CDR3 is 16 residues long. The germline gives CDR1 SGHRS, CDR2 YFSETQ. Trimming at V came to 1 base and at J to 0 bases, leaving 6 bases not matched to a gene. CDR3 region: CASSLLGTALNTEAFF. The CDR3 coding sequence is TGCGCCAGCAGCTTGTTGGGGACAGCCTTGAACACTGAAGCTTTCTTT.

This clone was found once. This chain joins TRBV27 and TRBJ2-7; D is uncertain. Looked up from germline, CDR1 is MNHEY and CDR2 is SMNVEV (reference sequence). CDR3 length: 13 amino acids. V lost 6 bases to trimming and J lost 2 bases, with 11 bases between them. The CDR3 sequence is CASRSGDPYEQYF. CDR3 DNA sequence: TGTGCCAGCAGGTCAGGTGACCCCTACGAGCAGTACTTC.

The chain has TRBV2 and TRBJ1-2; D is ambiguous. Germline assignment: CDR1 SNHLY and CDR2 FYNNEI. V was cut by 8 bases and J by 0 bases, with 10 bases left in between. This CDR3 has 13 amino acids. CDR3 in DNA: TGTGCCAGCGAAGGAGAATCTAACTATGGCTACACCTTC. Protein sequence: CASEGESNYGYTF.

The J gene is TRBJ2-3, the V gene TRBV5-4, with a possible D match to TRBD2 (6 bases). The CDR3 runs 16 residues. Germline V gives CDR1 SGHNT, CDR2 YYREEE (reference sequence). V was pared by 4 bases and J by 0 bases, with 15 bases between. The CDR3 sequence: CASSLGGGLSTDTQYF. The DNA of the CDR3 is TGTGCCAGCAGCCTGGGTGGGGGACTTAGCACAGATACGCAGTATTTT.

The chain employs TRBV2 and TRBJ1-3; perhaps TRBD1 as D (6 bases). Trimming stripped 4 bases from V and 0 bases from J, with 13 bases between. Looked up from germline, CDR1 is SNHLY and CDR2 is FYNNEI. CDR3 length: 16 residues. The CDR3 here is CASSGDTEGSGNTIYF. CDR3 DNA: TGTGCCAGCAGTGGGGACACCGAAGGCTCTGGAAACACCATATATTTT.

V usage is TRBV11-2 and J usage is TRBJ2-7; D remains ambiguous. Germline V gene data show CDR1 as SGHAT and CDR2 as FQNNGV. The CDR3 totals 15 residues. The germline V and J ends were trimmed by 6 bases and 4 bases, with 19 bases remaining between them. DNA for the CDR3: TGTGCCAGCAGGGCCTCCGATCCTTTTATGTACGAGCAGTACTTC. It encodes CASRASDPFMYEQYF.

The chain is built from TRBV5-1 and TRBJ2-1; 14 nucleotides align to TRBD2. With 4 bases clipped from V and 4 bases from J, the junction kept 4 bases outside the gene matches. CDR1 and CDR2 (germline): SGHRS, YFSETQ. CDR3 length: 16 residues. CDR3 protein: CASSRRTSGRYNEQFF. CDR3 bases: TGCGCCAGCAGCCGACGGACTAGCGGGAGGTACAATGAGCAGTTCTTC.

The chain joins TRBV5-6 to TRBJ2-5; D possibly corresponds to TRBD1 (5 bases). This CDR3 is 13 amino acids long. The germline V gene encodes CDR1 SGHDT and CDR2 YYEEEE. Trimming took 2 bases from V and 3 from J, leaving 8 bases between them. The CDR3 spells CASSFNRKETQYF. Written as DNA, the CDR3 is TGTGCCAGCAGCTTTAACAGGAAAGAGACCCAGTACTTC.

In DNA form, the CDR3 reads TGCGCCAGCAGCTGGAGTTCGGGATCCTACGAGCAGTACTTC. Its translation is CASSWSSGSYEQYF. This chain uses TRBV5-1 with TRBJ2-7; weak D call: TRBD2 (5 bases). The germline V gene encodes CDR1 SGHRS and CDR2 YFSETQ. V was shortened by 3 bases and J by 1 base, with 11 bases between the two germline ends. The CDR3 contains 14 residues.

The chain recombines TRBV6-5 with TRBJ2-1, with 11 bases identical to TRBD2. The CDR3 sequence is 16 residues long. Germline CDR1 MNHEY, CDR2 SVGAGI. Unmatched junction bases numbered 3, after V lost 0 bases and J lost 5 bases. CDR3 DNA sequence: TGTGCCAGCAGTTACTCGCCTAGCGGGGGGAACAATGAGCAGTTCTTC. Its translation is CASSYSPSGGNNEQFF.

The chain couples TRBV5-1 to TRBJ2-1, with TRBD2 identical over 10 bases. CDR1 is SGHRS, CDR2 YFSETQ, per germline. The CDR3 is 15 amino acids. V lost 4 bases to trimming and J lost 5 bases; unmatched junction nucleotides: 6. CDR3 in DNA: TGCGCCAGCAGCGACGGGACTAGCGTCGACAATGAGCAGTTCTTC. Translated, it gives CASSDGTSVDNEQFF.

This chain uses TRBV4-2 with TRBJ2-3, with 10 nucleotides matching TRBD1. V dropped 0 bases and J dropped 6; count of bases not matched to a gene: 12. The germline gives CDR1 LGHNA, CDR2 YNFKEQ. This CDR3 contains 18 residues. CDR3: CASSQEISGTGDGDTQYF. In nucleotides, the CDR3 is TGTGCCAGCAGCCAAGAGATCTCGGGGACAGGGGATGGTGATACGCAGTATTTT.

In this sample, this clone turned up a few times. The chain has TRBV30 and TRBJ1-3; TRBD1 agrees at 9 bases. The trim removed 2 bases at V and 9 bases at J, leaving 5 bases unmatched. CDR3 size: 13 residues. In germline, CDR1 is GTSNPN, CDR2 SVGIG (reference sequence). CDR3: CAWSRQGGTTIYF. In DNA form, the CDR3 reads TGTGCCTGGAGTCGACAGGGGGGGACCACCATATATTTT.

Points on this clone: The same CDR3 can be traced to other DNA sequences in this sample. The V and J genes are TRBV5-1 and TRBJ1-1; D unclear. CDR1 and CDR2 (germline): SGHRS, YFSETQ. This CDR3 is 15 amino acids long. Trimming removed 5 bases at V and 1 base at J, with 15 bases between. This CDR3 is CASSPEGQRNTEAFF. Written as DNA, the CDR3 is TGCGCCAGCAGTCCGGAGGGCCAGCGGAACACTGAAGCTTTCTTT.

The CDR3 here is CASSLIPGQAIPGYTF. As DNA, the CDR3 is TGTGCCAGCAGCCTTATACCGGGACAGGCCATACCTGGCTACACCTTC. The chain carries TRBV7-8 and TRBJ1-2; 8 bases map to TRBD1. Per germline, CDR1 SGHVS and CDR2 FQNEAQ. The CDR3 spans 16 residues. V lost 5 bases and J lost 7; bases outside the gene matches: 15.

This chain joins TRBV30 and TRBJ1-1; 7 positions match TRBD1. The CDR3 extends over 13 amino acids. The V gene end was trimmed by 3 bases and the J gene end by 1 base; junction bases not matched to a gene: 2. Germline V lookup: CDR1 GTSNPN, CDR2 SVGIG (reference sequence). CDR3 sequence reads: CAWRTGTNTEAFF. CDR3 bases: TGTGCCTGGAGGACAGGGACGAACACTGAAGCTTTCTTT.

This clone has only one observation. V and J are TRBV6-5 and TRBJ2-7; the D gene is possibly TRBD1 (6 bases). The CDR3 has 12 residues. Germline V lookup: CDR1 MNHEY, CDR2 SVGAGI. V lost 5 bases and J 6 bases, leaving 11 bases between the germline ends. The DNA for the CDR3 is TGTGCCAGCAGTACAGGGCTCGCCGAGCAGTACTTC. Protein: CASSTGLAEQYF.

This clone was detected ten times or more. At the DNA level, this CDR3 is encoded by other sequences in the same sample as well. V and J are TRBV2 and TRBJ2-2; a possible D gene is TRBD1 (7 bases). The germline V and J ends were trimmed by 8 bases and 6 bases, with 13 bases remaining between them. CDR1 SNHLY and CDR2 FYNNEI come from the germline V gene. The CDR3 runs 13 residues. CDR3 DNA sequence: TGTGCCAGCGACGCAGGGGGGTCCGGGGAGCTGTTTTTT. Its translation is CASDAGGSGELFF.

A few counts support this clone. The chain joins TRBV7-2 to TRBJ1-1, with D uncertain. The CDR3 spans 12 residues. Trimming shortened V by 5 bases and J by 4 bases, and 8 bases separated the two germline ends. Germline lookup yields CDR1 SGHTA and CDR2 FQGNSA. The DNA of the CDR3 is TGTGCCAGCAGCCCGCCGGGCACTGAAGCTTTCTTT. Its translation: CASSPPGTEAFF.

The rearrangement uses TRBV30 and TRBJ1-5; 7 positions match TRBD1. V trimming: 0 bases; J trimming: 4 bases; junction bases outside the gene matches: 0. This CDR3 has 13 residues. Germline V lookup: CDR1 GTSNPN, CDR2 SVGIG (reference sequence). In DNA form, the CDR3 reads TGTGCCTGGAGTGTACAGGGGAATCAGCCCCAGCATTTT. Translation gives CAWSVQGNQPQHF.

The V gene is TRBV6-1, the J gene TRBJ1-3, with a tentative D call TRBD1 (5 bases). This CDR3 comprises 15 residues. Germline values: CDR1 MNHNS, CDR2 SASEGT. Trimming shortened V by 2 bases and J by 2 bases, and 10 bases separated the two germline ends. CDR3 residues: CASSESRAAGNTIYF. In DNA form, the CDR3 reads TGTGCCAGCAGTGAATCCAGGGCGGCTGGAAACACCATATATTTT.

CDR3 region: CASSQLAGVDTQYF. CDR3 nucleotides: TGTGCCAGCAGCCAACTAGCGGGAGTGGATACGCAGTATTTT. This chain links TRBV7-9 with TRBJ2-3; the match to TRBD2 covers 11 bases. V was pared by 5 bases and J by 6 bases, with 4 bases of the junction left unmatched. Germline loops: CDR1 SEHNR, CDR2 FQNEAQ (reference sequence). This CDR3 region has 14 residues.

This clone has just a few counts. This chain links TRBV20-1 with TRBJ1-1; unclear D gene. Trimming left V 3 bases short and J 3 bases short, with 5 bases between. CDR1 DFQATT and CDR2 SNEGSKA come from the germline V gene (reference sequence). The CDR3 length is 11 residues. CDR3 region: CSASSYTEAFF. The CDR3 DNA reads as TGCAGTGCTAGTAGCTACACTGAAGCTTTCTTT.

The rearrangement uses TRBV5-1 and TRBJ2-5; TRBD2 might be the D (5 bases). V dropped 7 bases and J dropped 5 bases, with 18 bases sitting between them. The CDR3 length is 14 residues. From germline, CDR1 is SGHRS and CDR2 YFSETQ. DNA of the CDR3: TGCGCCAGCGGACTCGGGCTAGTGGGGGAGACCCAGTACTTC. Translated, it gives CASGLGLVGETQYF.

This clone has a single count. The chain uses TRBV15 and TRBJ2-5; 8 bases align to TRBD1. The CDR3 runs 16 residues. CDR1 is LNHNV and CDR2 is YYDKDF in the germline V gene (reference sequence). Trimming at V came to 3 bases and at J to 4 bases, leaving 10 bases not matched to a gene. The CDR3 sequence is CATSRRTGIIGETQYF. The CDR3 DNA reads TGTGCCACCAGCAGGAGGACAGGGATCATCGGAGAGACCCAGTACTTC.

The gene calls are TRBV13 and TRBJ2-7; perhaps TRBD2 as D (6 bases). The CDR3 has 15 amino acids. Germline V gene data show CDR1 as PRHDT and CDR2 as FYEKMQ (reference sequence). Trimming left V 0 bases short and J 0 bases short, with 9 bases between. CDR3 DNA sequence: TGTGCCAGCAGCTTAGGGGCGGGGAGCTCCTACGAGCAGTACTTC. Translated, it gives CASSLGAGSSYEQYF.

This chain joins TRBV6-1 and TRBJ2-2; 9 bases line up with TRBD2. Germline V CDR1 and CDR2: MNHNS, SASEGT. This CDR3 is 15 amino acids long. The ends lost 3 bases at V and 6 bases at J; junction bases unmatched: 5. Here the CDR3 DNA reads TGTGCCAGCAGTGACGGCGGGAGGGCCGCCGGGGAGCTGTTTTTT. Translation gives CASSDGGRAAGELFF.